These 6 T cell receptor beta chains originate from one sample sequenced in a study of blood T cells in healthy people across ages (dated by TCRdb to the mid-2010s). Receptor libraries were prepared by 5' RACE. TCRdb shows the sequencer as Illumina HiSeq 2500. A second PCR of 7 to 11 cycles was performed with a sample-barcoded 5' primer and a J-beta primer mix. The public reads were reprocessed in TCRdb via fastp at Q25 and MiXCR, keeping in-frame beta chains. CDR3 protein sequences are deduplicated, and each keeps its most common genes and DNA. The sample table records some 940,000 distinct CDR3 sequences; 25% to 30% of these occur just once. About a tenth of the sample is in the top ten clones. This sample also belongs to another study, concerning T cells of mothers and their children.

Sequencing was performed on blood. The origin of the receptors is a woman aged 40 to 50 in good health.

This clonotype has just a few counts. A much larger clone differs from this one at a single base, so this may be a read error. The rearrangement joins TRBV30 to TRBJ2-4; weak D call: TRBD2 (5 bases). The J call is uncertain, as TRBJ2-5 better fits the DNA end. Germline CDR1 is GTSNPN and CDR2 is SVGIG (reference sequence). CDR3 length: 14 amino acids. CDR3 in DNA: TGTGCCTGGAGTGTACAGAGGGATAGCGAGACCCAGTACTTC. This translates into CAWSVQRDSETQYF.

The chain combines TRBV29-1 with TRBJ1-4; 10 nucleotides match TRBD1. This CDR3 region has 12 residues. J lost 7 bases, V lost 8 bases, and 4 bases had no gene match. From germline, CDR1 is SQVTM and CDR2 ANQGSEA. CDR3 sequence: CSFRDRGEKLFF. The CDR3 nucleotides are TGCAGCTTTCGGGACAGGGGTGAAAAACTGTTTTTT.

This clonotype was counted many times. The V call is TRBV20-1, the J call TRBJ2-7; TRBD1 matches at 9 bases. This CDR3 has 15 amino acids. J gave up 6 bases and V 6 bases, and 15 bases lay outside the gene matches. Per the germline V gene, CDR1 is DFQATT and CDR2 is SNEGSKA (reference sequence). DNA of the CDR3: TGCAGTGCCATTAAGCCGGGACAGGGTTTCGGCGAGCAGTACTTC. Protein product: CSAIKPGQGFGEQYF.

V and J are TRBV6-5 and TRBJ2-5, with TRBD1 matching 10 bases. Per the germline V gene, CDR1 is MNHEY and CDR2 is SVGAGI. This CDR3 contains 15 residues. V lost 0 bases to trimming and J lost 11 bases; unmatched junction nucleotides: 9. DNA for the CDR3: TGTGCCAGCAGTTACTCGCGGGACAGGGGCCTTGAGCAGTACTTC. This encodes CASSYSRDRGLEQYF.

The chain combines TRBV5-1 with TRBJ2-2, with 7 nucleotides matching TRBD1. This CDR3 spans 15 amino acids. V lost 6 bases to trimming and J lost 0 bases; unmatched junction nucleotides: 5. Germline CDR1 and CDR2: SGHRS and YFSETQ. The CDR3 loop is CASNLDRTNTGELFF. CDR3 nucleotide sequence: TGCGCCAGCAACCTGGACAGGACGAACACCGGGGAGCTGTTTTTT.

This clonotype was detected only a few times. This chain joins TRBV25-1 and TRBJ1-1; 8 bases align to TRBD1. With V trimmed by 5 bases and J by 4 bases, 9 bases remained unmatched. CDR3 length: 15 residues. Germline CDR1 and CDR2: MGHDK and SYGVNS. The CDR3 spells CASSLPRQGITEAFF. The CDR3 region has the DNA TGTGCCAGCAGTCTCCCTCGACAGGGGATCACTGAAGCTTTCTTT.